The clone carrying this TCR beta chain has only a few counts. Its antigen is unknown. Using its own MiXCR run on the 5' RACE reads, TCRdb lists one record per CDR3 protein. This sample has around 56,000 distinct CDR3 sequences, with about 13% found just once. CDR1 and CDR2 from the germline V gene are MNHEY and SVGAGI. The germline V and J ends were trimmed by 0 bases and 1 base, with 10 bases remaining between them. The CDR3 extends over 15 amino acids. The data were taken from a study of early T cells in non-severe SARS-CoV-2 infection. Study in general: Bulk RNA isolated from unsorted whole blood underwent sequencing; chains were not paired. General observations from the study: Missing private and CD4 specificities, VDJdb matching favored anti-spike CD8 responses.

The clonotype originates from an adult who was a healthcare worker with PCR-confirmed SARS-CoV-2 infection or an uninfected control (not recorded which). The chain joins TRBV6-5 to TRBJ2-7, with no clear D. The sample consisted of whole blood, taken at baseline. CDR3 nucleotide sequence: TGTGCCAGCAGTTACTCGAGCAGGCCATCCTACGAGCAGTACTTC. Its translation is CASSYSSRPSYEQYF.